The rows below give T cell receptor beta chains drawn from one sample of a study of blood T cell repertoires in COVID-19. Libraries were prepared by immunoSEQ multiplex PCR; TCRdb keeps only in-frame clonotypes and omits some of them. The sample records 260,000 or so clones, 75% to 90% being singletons. Sequenced input: peripheral blood. Receptor source: a human donor in a cohort sampled during active COVID-19. Both conserved end residues are part of each CDR3. Each record gives: J gene, clone size, D gene, V gene, CDR3 DNA, CDR3 protein. The D gene is left open where the match is weak. Size is stated for part of the rows, as once, few or many counts, or as a class when the clone is expanded.

>TRBJ1-1|NA|NA|TRBV5-6
TGTGCCAGCAGCTTGGTGGCGGGAACAGTGAACACTGAAGCTTTCTTT
CASSLVAGTVNTEAFF
>TRBJ1-5|once|TRBD1|TRBV7-9
TGTGCCAGCAGCGCTAGACAGGGCCAGCCCCAGCATTTT
CASSARQGQPQHF
>TRBJ1-6|NA|TRBD1|TRBV18
TGTGCCAGCTCACCAACGGGACAGTTTTTGAGCTCCTATAATTCACCCCTCCACTTT
CASSPTGQFLSSYNSPLHF
>TRBJ2-1|NA|TRBD1|TRBV24-1
TGTGCCACCAGTGACGCTGGGACAGGGGGCAGTATGTACAATGAGCAGTTCTTC
CATSDAGTGGSMYNEQFF
>TRBJ2-5|NA|TRBD1|TRBV5-4
TGTGCCAGCAGCTTCCGGACAGGGGGTTTGGAGACCCAGTACTTC
CASSFRTGGLETQYF
>TRBJ2-5|NA|TRBD2|TRBV3-1/TRBV3-2
TGTGCCAGCAGCGCCGGCCCCGGCGGACTAGGAGAGACCCAGTACTTC
CASSAGPGGLGETQYF
>TRBJ2-2|NA|NA|TRBV6-2/TRBV6-3
TGTGCCAGCAGCGGAGCATGGGGAGCTAACACCGGGGAGCTGTTTTTT
CASSGAWGANTGELFF
>TRBJ2-2|NA|NA|TRBV29-1
TGCAGCGTCCCCGCAAACAGGACCACCGGGGAGCTGTTTTTT
CSVPANRTTGELFF
>TRBJ1-2|NA|NA|TRBV5-5
TGTGCCAGCAGCATAGGGAGCTATGGCTACACCTTC
CASSIGSYGYTF
>TRBJ1-1|NA|TRBD1|TRBV5-1
TGCGCCAGCAGCTTGGGGACAGGTTTTATGAACACTGAAGCTTTCTTT
CASSLGTGFMNTEAFF
>TRBJ1-1|NA|TRBD1|TRBV5-8
TGTGCCAGCAGCTTGGGCGACAGGGGGTACACTGAAGCTTTCTTT
CASSLGDRGYTEAFF
>TRBJ2-2|NA|TRBD2|TRBV5-1
TGCGCCAGCAGCTTGGCCGGGACTAGATTTGCCGGGGAGCTGTTTTTT
CASSLAGTRFAGELFF
>TRBJ2-1|NA|NA|TRBV18
TGTGCCAGCTCACCAAGGACAGCATCCTACAATGAGCAGTTCTTC
CASSPRTASYNEQFF
>TRBJ2-7|once|TRBD1|TRBV10-3
TGTGCCATCAGTGAATTCTTACAGGGGCCCTACGAGCAGTACTTC
CAISEFLQGPYEQYF
>TRBJ1-1|NA|NA|TRBV11-1
TGTGCCAGCAGCTTTTCACAGGGTTCCACTGAAGCTTTCTTT
CASSFSQGSTEAFF
>TRBJ1-2|NA|TRBD1|TRBV7-2
TGTGCCAGCAGGAACAGGGGCCAGCGGTATGGCTACACCTTC
CASRNRGQRYGYTF
>TRBJ1-4|NA|TRBD1|TRBV27
TGTGCCAGCAGTTTAAAAGGGACAGGGGGTATTAATGAAAAACTGTTTTTT
CASSLKGTGGINEKLFF
>TRBJ2-3|NA|TRBD2|TRBV5-1
TGCGCCAGCAGCATGGGACTAGCGGGGGTTTCAGATACGCAGTATTTT
CASSMGLAGVSDTQYF
>TRBJ2-3|NA|TRBD2|TRBV20-1
TGCAGTGCTAGTCCCGTAGCGGGGCGCACAGATACGCAGTATTTT
CSASPVAGRTDTQYF
>TRBJ2-5|NA|NA|TRBV5-6
TGTGCCAGCAGCTTTTCGGAGACCCAGTACTTC
CASSFSETQYF
>TRBJ1-6|NA|TRBD1|TRBV7-2
TGTGCCAGCAGCATCCAACAGGGGGGCAATTCACCCCTCCACTTT
CASSIQQGGNSPLHF
>TRBJ2-7|NA|TRBD1|TRBV18
TGTGCCAGCTCTACCGGGACAGGGGGCGAGCAGTACTTC
CASSTGTGGEQYF
>TRBJ1-2|NA|TRBD1|TRBV18
TGTGCCAGCTCACCGATGGTAGGGGGCGGAGAAGGCTACACCTTC
CASSPMVGGGEGYTF
>TRBJ2-7|NA|NA|TRBV28
TGTGCCAGCAGCCAACTCGCCCAGGGCCGGCAGTACTTC
CASSQLAQGRQYF
>TRBJ2-3|NA|NA|TRBV11-2
TGTGCCAGCAGCATACCGGGGGTGGATACGCAGTATTTT
CASSIPGVDTQYF
>TRBJ2-1|NA|TRBD1|TRBV6-5
TGTGCCAGCACCCCGGACAGGGGGAAGTTGAATGAGCAGTTCTTC
CASTPDRGKLNEQFF
>TRBJ2-3|NA|TRBD1|TRBV7-2
TGTGCCAGCAGCTTAGAGACAGGGGTCATTAGAAATACGCAGTATTTT
CASSLETGVIRNTQYF
>TRBJ1-1|NA|NA|TRBV9
TGTGCCAGCAGCGTTCACAGGGCTTTCGGCACTGAAGCTTTCTTT
CASSVHRAFGTEAFF
>TRBJ1-4|NA|TRBD1|TRBV5-1
TGCGCCAGCAGCGGCACGGACAGGGGGCATGAAAAACTGTTTTTT
CASSGTDRGHEKLFF